Listed here is a single T cell receptor (beta chain). Its antigen is still unknown. There are 16 residues in the CDR3. V was pared by 1 base and J by 0 bases, with 6 bases of the junction left unmatched. CDR1 SGHTA and CDR2 FQGNSA come from the germline V gene. The sample originates from a study of immune cell composition in non-small cell lung cancer. Study observations and caveats: In adenocarcinoma, maximal tumour-associated clone frequency tracked TIL tumour reactivity. Clones >0.5% enriched in tumour were rarer in adenocarcinoma (around 33%) than squamous (approximately 75%).

The data were produced by immunoSEQ multiplex PCR, yet TCRdb's version contains in-frame clones alone and is incomplete. The table lists 7,500 to 10,000 clones, approximately 75% of them singletons. Normal lung sampling was at least 3 cm from the tumour, as distant as possible. Template was genomic DNA from frozen, unsorted single-cell suspensions. The receptor's source is a human donor with non-small cell lung cancer. The V gene is TRBV7-2, the J gene TRBJ2-7; 7 nucleotides line up with TRBD1. Source material: non-adjacent lung tissue. The CDR3 region is CASSLEGRGSSYEQYF. The CDR3 DNA sequence: TGTGCCAGCAGCTTAGAGGGCAGGGGGAGCTCCTACGAGCAGTACTTC.